Below, one TCR beta chain is given with its context. Its antigen is still unknown. This entry belongs to a study of post-analysis software for immune sequencing data. At the level of the study: There were relapsing-remitting, secondary progressive and progressive-relapsing multiple sclerosis among the disease courses included. Overall study findings and caveats: Elevated frequency relative to controls characterized four or five TRBV segments in patients, TRBV5-6, TRBV5-1 and TRBV20-1 among them. With F measure, samples from one preparation batch clustered together strongly.

Germline-derived CDR1 and CDR2 are PRHDT and FYEKMQ (reference sequence). The CDR3 covers 21 residues. Trimming took 2 bases from V and 5 from J; bases not matched to a gene: 21. TCR beta libraries were prepared from cDNA with unique molecular identifiers. One entry per CDR3 protein, called by TCRdb with MiXCR from the PCR reads. The table shows about 380,000 distinct CDR3 sequences, with less than 40% occurring only once. This chain connects TRBV13 to TRBJ2-3, with TRBD1 identical over 11 bases. The specimen was blood. This TCR derives from a girl aged 10-17 years with multiple sclerosis. CDR3 DNA: TGTGCCAGCAGCTTATATAAAATCTCGGGGGAAGGACAGGGGGCTAGAGATACGCAGTATTTT. Protein sequence: CASSLYKISGEGQGARDTQYF.